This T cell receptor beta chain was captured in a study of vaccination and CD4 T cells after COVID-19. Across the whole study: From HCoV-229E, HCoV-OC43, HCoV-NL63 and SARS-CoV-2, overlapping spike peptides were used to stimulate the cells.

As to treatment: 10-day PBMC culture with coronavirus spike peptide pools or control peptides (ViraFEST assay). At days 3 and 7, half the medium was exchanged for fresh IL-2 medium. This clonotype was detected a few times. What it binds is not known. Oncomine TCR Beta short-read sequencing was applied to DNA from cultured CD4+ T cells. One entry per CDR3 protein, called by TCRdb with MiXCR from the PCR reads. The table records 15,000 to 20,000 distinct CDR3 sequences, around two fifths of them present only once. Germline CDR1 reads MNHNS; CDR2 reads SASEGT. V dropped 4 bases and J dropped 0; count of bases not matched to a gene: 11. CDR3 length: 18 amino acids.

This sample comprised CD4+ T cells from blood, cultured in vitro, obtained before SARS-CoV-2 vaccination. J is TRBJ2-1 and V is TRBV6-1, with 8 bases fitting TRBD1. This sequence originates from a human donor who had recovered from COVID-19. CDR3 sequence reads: CASSATTRTGSSYNEQFF. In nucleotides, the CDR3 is TGTGCCAGCAGTGCTACGACCCGGACAGGGAGCTCCTACAATGAGCAGTTCTTC.